These T cell receptor beta chains were read from a single sample in a study of CD8 T cells in Susac syndrome. TCRdb re-derived calls from the immunoSEQ multiplex PCR reads in MiXCR, one entry per CDR3 protein. The data hold 180,000 or so distinct CDR3 sequences, with about 95% observed a single time. Sequenced: CD4+ T cells from PBMCs. The receptors originated from a human donor in good health. The CDR3 runs from the conserved cysteine through the conserved F or W. Each record gives: J gene, V gene, D gene, CDR3 protein, CDR3 DNA. D genes are given only for firm matches.

TRBJ2-5,TRBV3-1,TRBD2,CASSPSGTSGRVQETQYF,TGTGCCAGCAGCCCCTCCGGGACTAGCGGGAGGGTCCAAGAGACCCAGTACTTC
TRBJ2-1,TRBV20-1,.,CSARETLGNEQFF,TGCAGTGCTAGAGAGACCTTGGGCAATGAGCAGTTCTTC
TRBJ2-7,TRBV20-1,TRBD2,CSARNGTSGKVYEQYF,TGCAGTGCTAGAAATGGGACTAGCGGGAAGGTCTACGAGCAGTACTTC
TRBJ2-5,TRBV30,.,CAWSGVRGIGTQYF,TGTGCCTGGAGTGGGGTGCGAGGGATCGGGACCCAGTACTTC
TRBJ2-5,TRBV3-1,.,CASSQGLNTETQYF,TGTGCCAGCAGCCAAGGACTCAATACAGAGACCCAGTACTTC
TRBJ2-5,TRBV11-2,.,CASSSDGYLSQSF,TGTGCCAGCAGTAGCGACGGCTACCTCTCCCAATCCTTC
TRBJ2-7,TRBV27,TRBD2,CASSPGGEPYEQYF,TGTGCCAGCAGTCCGGGGGGGGAGCCCTACGAGCAGTACTTC
TRBJ2-4,TRBV30,.,CAWSVLGLGSGGQNIQYF,TGTGCCTGGAGTGTGCTGGGCTTAGGTAGCGGAGGCCAAAACATTCAGTACTTC
TRBJ1-5,TRBV27,TRBD1,CASSSGFHLQGIRQPQHF,TGTGCCAGCAGTTCCGGCTTCCACCTACAGGGGATTCGTCAGCCCCAGCATTTT
TRBJ2-3,TRBV2,TRBD2,CASSVQAGVADTQYF,TGTGCCAGCAGTGTTCAAGCGGGAGTTGCAGATACGCAGTATTTT
TRBJ2-5,TRBV29-1,.,CSVAGSRETQYF,TGCAGCGTTGCGGGATCCCGTGAGACCCAGTACTTC
TRBJ1-5,TRBV2,.,CASSESRRVNQPQHF,TGTGCCAGCAGTGAATCCAGGAGAGTGAATCAGCCCCAGCATTTT
TRBJ2-4,TRBV7-2,.,CASSPAGSKNIQYF,TGTGCCAGCAGCCCCGCCGGGTCCAAAAACATTCAGTACTTC
TRBJ2-4,TRBV24-1,TRBD1,CATSDPDRAIQYF,TGTGCCACCAGTGATCCGGACAGGGCCATTCAGTACTTC
TRBJ2-1,TRBV28,TRBD1,CASSKAGTGYNEQFF,TGTGCCAGCAGTAAAGCCGGGACAGGATACAATGAGCAGTTCTTC
TRBJ2-1,TRBV11-2,TRBD2,CASSLGAGRVYNEQFF,TGTGCCAGCAGCTTAGGTGCCGGGAGGGTCTACAATGAGCAGTTCTTC
TRBJ2-7,TRBV20-1,.,CSAFRDGAYEQYF,TGCAGTGCTTTCCGGGACGGAGCCTACGAGCAGTACTTC
TRBJ2-5,TRBV25-1,.,CASSRRGFEETQYF,TGTGCCAGCAGTCGCAGGGGCTTTGAAGAGACCCAGTACTTC